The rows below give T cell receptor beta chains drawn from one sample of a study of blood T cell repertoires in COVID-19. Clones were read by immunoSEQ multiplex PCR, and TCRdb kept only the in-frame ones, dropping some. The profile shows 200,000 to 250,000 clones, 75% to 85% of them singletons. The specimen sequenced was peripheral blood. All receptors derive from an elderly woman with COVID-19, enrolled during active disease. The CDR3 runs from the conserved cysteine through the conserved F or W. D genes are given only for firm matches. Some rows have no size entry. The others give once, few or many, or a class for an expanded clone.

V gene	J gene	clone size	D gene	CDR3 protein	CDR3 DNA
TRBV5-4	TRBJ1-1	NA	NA	CASSRGGDQAFF	TGTGCCAGCAGCCGGGGGGGAGATCAAGCTTTCTTT
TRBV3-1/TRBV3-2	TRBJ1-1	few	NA	CASSQAGLSYTEAFF	TGTGCCAGCAGCCAAGCGGGACTTAGCTATACTGAAGCTTTCTTT
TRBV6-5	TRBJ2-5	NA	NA	CASSPQGGRETQYF	TGTGCCAGCAGCCCACAGGGTGGGAGAGAGACCCAGTACTTC
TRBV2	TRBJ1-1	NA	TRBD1	CASSVRGQREAFF	TGTGCCAGCAGTGTGAGGGGACAGCGCGAAGCTTTCTTT
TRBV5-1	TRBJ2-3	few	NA	CASSLARGLGTDTQYF	TGCGCCAGCAGCTTGGCGCGGGGACTGGGCACAGATACGCAGTATTTT
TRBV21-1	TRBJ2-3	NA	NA	CASSKDRGTYTDTQYF	TGTGCCAGCAGCAAAGACCGCGGGACCTACACAGATACGCAGTATTTT
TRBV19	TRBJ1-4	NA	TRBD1	CASSSPDRGATNEKLFF	TGTGCCAGTAGTTCTCCAGACAGGGGAGCAACTAATGAAAAACTGTTTTTT
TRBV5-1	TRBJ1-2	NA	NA	CASSLDGNYGYTF	TGCGCCAGCAGCTTGGACGGGAACTATGGCTACACCTTC
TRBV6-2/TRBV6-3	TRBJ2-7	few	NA	CASSYAWLKPTGEQYF	TGTGCCAGCAGTTACGCCTGGTTAAAACCGACTGGCGAGCAGTACTTC
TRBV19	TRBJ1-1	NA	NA	CASSASGILAGMNTEAFF	TGTGCCAGTAGTGCGTCCGGGATCTTGGCTGGGATGAACACTGAAGCTTTCTTT
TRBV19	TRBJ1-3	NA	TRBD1	CASSRQGSRNTIYF	TGTGCCAGTAGTCGACAGGGGAGTAGAAACACCATATATTTT
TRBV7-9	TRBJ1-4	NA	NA	CASSLATGKGDEKLFF	TGTGCCAGCAGCTTAGCTACAGGGAAGGGGGATGAAAAACTGTTTTTT
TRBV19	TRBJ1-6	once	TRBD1	CASSIAGQGGSPLHF	TGTGCCAGTAGTATTGCGGGACAGGGGGGATCACCCCTCCACTTT
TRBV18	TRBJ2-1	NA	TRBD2	CASSLSGGAYNEQFF	TGTGCCAGCTCACTTAGCGGGGGAGCTTACAATGAGCAGTTCTTC
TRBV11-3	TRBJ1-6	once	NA	CASSLGQFNSPLHF	TGTGCCAGCAGCTTAGGACAGTTTAATTCACCCCTCCACTTT
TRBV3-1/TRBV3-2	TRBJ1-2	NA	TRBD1	CASSQGQGANGYTF	TGTGCCAGCAGCCAAGGACAGGGGGCTAATGGCTACACCTTC
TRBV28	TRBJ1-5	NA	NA	CASSYYSNQPQHF	TGTGCCAGCAGCTACTATAGCAATCAGCCCCAGCATTTT
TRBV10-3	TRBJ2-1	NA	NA	CAISQTLGSYNEQFF	TGTGCCATCAGTCAGACCCTAGGCTCCTACAATGAGCAGTTCTTC
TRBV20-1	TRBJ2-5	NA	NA	CSAAQETQYF	TGCAGTGCTGCTCAGGAGACCCAGTACTTC
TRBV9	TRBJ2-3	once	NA	CASSAMLDTQYF	TGTGCCAGCAGCGCAATGTTGGATACGCAGTATTTT
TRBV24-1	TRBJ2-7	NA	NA	CATILERSSYEQYF	TGTGCCACCATTCTGGAGCGATCCTCCTACGAGCAGTACTTC
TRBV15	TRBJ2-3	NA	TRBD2	CATSVVAGGGNTQYF	TGTGCCACCAGCGTAGTAGCGGGGGGTGGGAATACGCAGTATTTT
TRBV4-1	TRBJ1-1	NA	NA	CASSQRDMSRENTEAFF	TGCGCCAGCAGCCAAAGGGACATGTCTAGAGAGAACACTGAAGCTTTCTTT
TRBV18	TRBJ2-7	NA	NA	CASSTRGEQYF	TGTGCCAGCTCGACCAGAGGCGAGCAGTACTTC
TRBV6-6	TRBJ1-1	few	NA	CASSYSSGEAEAFF	TGTGCCAGCAGTTACTCTTCGGGGGAGGCTGAAGCTTTCTTT
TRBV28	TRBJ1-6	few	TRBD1	CASKVGTVLSPLHF	TGTGCCAGCAAGGTCGGGACAGTACTTTCACCCCTCCACTTT
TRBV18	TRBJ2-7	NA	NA	CASSRDRYEQYF	TGTGCCAGCTCACGAGATAGATACGAGCAGTACTTC
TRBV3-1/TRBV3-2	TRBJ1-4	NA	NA	CASSPTATNEKLFF	TGTGCCAGCAGCCCGACTGCAACTAATGAAAAACTGTTTTTT
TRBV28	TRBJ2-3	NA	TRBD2	CAGGLLAGGTDTQYF	TGTGCCGGGGGGCTTCTAGCGGGGGGCACAGATACGCAGTATTTT
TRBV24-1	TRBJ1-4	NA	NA	CATIKGREGFGEKLFF	TGTGCCACCATTAAAGGCAGGGAGGGGTTCGGCGAAAAACTGTTTTTT
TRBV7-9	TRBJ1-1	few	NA	CASSLANRATEAFF	TGTGCCAGCAGCTTAGCGAACAGGGCCACTGAAGCTTTCTTT
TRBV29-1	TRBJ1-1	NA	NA	CSVDHSPNTEAFF	TGCAGCGTTGATCATAGTCCGAACACTGAAGCTTTCTTT
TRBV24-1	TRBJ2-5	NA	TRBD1	CATSDSGQGRETQYF	TGTGCCACCAGTGACTCCGGACAGGGCCGAGAGACCCAGTACTTC
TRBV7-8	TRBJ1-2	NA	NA	CASSLDQAPDGYTF	TGTGCCAGCAGCTTAGACCAAGCCCCCGATGGCTACACCTTC
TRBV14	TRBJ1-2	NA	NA	CASSQDVGGQGGYTF	TGTGCCAGCAGCCAAGACGTCGGGGGGCAGGGTGGCTACACCTTC
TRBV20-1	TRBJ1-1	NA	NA	CSARYETEAFF	TGCAGTGCGCGGTATGAAACTGAAGCTTTCTTT
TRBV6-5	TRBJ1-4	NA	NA	CASNPGGLGEKLFF	TGTGCCAGCAACCCGGGGGGGCTCGGGGAAAAACTGTTTTTT
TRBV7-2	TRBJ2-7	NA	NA	CASSLARDYEQYF	TGTGCCAGCAGCTTAGCGCGGGATTACGAGCAGTACTTC
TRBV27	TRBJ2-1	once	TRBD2	CASSFRGGVGDNEQFF	TGTGCCAGCAGTTTCCGGGGAGGGGTGGGGGACAATGAGCAGTTCTTC
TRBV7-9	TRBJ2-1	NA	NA	CASSPRAAGETNEQFF	TGTGCCAGCAGCCCTCGTGCGGCAGGGGAAACCAATGAGCAGTTCTTC
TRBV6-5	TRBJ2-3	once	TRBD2	CASRSGSVVDTQYF	TGTGCCAGCAGAAGCGGGAGTGTTGTAGATACGCAGTATTTT
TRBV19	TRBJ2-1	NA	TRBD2	CASSISASGGAPFQNEQFF	TGTGCCAGTAGTATCTCAGCTAGCGGGGGGGCTCCCTTCCAGAATGAGCAGTTCTTC
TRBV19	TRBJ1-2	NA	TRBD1	CASSIPGTGFGYTF	TGTGCCAGTAGTATCCCCGGGACAGGCTTTGGCTACACCTTC
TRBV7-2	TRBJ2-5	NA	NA	CASTRGGPETQYF	TGTGCCAGCACGAGGGGGGGGCCAGAGACCCAGTACTTC
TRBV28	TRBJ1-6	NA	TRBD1	CASKTGGWNSPLHF	TGTGCCAGCAAGACAGGGGGCTGGAATTCACCCCTCCACTTT
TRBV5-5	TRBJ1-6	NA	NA	CASSPTGSPLHF	TGTGCCAGCAGCCCCACGGGTTCACCCCTCCACTTT
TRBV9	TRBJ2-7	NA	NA	CASSAGNSRRYEQYF	TGTGCCAGCAGCGCAGGGAACAGCCGCCGATACGAGCAGTACTTC
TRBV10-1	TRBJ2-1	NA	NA	CASSDSGGIYNEQFF	TGCGCCAGCAGTGATTCGGGGGGCATCTACAATGAGCAGTTCTTC